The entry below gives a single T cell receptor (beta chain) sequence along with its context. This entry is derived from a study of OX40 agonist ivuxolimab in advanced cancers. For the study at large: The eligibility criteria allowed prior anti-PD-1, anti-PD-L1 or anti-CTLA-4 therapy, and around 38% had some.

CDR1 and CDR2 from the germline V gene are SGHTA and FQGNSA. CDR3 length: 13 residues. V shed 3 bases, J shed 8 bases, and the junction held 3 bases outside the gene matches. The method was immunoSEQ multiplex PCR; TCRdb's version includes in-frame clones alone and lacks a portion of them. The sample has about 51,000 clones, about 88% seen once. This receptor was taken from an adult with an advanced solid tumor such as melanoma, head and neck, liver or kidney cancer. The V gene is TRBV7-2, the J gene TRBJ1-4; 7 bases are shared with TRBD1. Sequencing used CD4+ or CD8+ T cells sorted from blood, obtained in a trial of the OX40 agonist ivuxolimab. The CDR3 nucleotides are TGTGCCAGCAGCTTCACAGGGGTGGAAAAACTGTTTTTT. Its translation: CASSFTGVEKLFF.